This passage covers 27 T cell receptor beta chains from one sample sequenced in a study of T cell responses to AZD1222 COVID-19 vaccine (dated by TCRdb to about 2021). The time point tag for this specimen amounts to: baseline before first vaccination. This specimen's treatment or condition label, interpreted: meningococcal conjugate vaccine given as trial control. Libraries were made using the immunoSEQ multiplex PCR assay. TCRdb carries this immuneACCESS record with in-frame sequences only. Its versions omit some clonotypes, under half of them owing to an unresolved V gene in the studies checked, with the rest unexplained. The table for this sample lists approximately 99,000 clones; approximately 89% of them were counted only once. The biggest ten clones account for approximately 3.1% of the sample. The sample here was peripheral blood, taken on day 0 of MenACWY control vaccination. These receptor sequences come from an adult in good health.

The gene calls are TRBV19 and TRBJ1-4; D remains ambiguous. The V gene lost 4 bases and the J gene lost 0 bases, with 6 bases spanning the gap. The germline V gene has CDR1 LNHDA and CDR2 SQIVND (reference sequence). This CDR3 comprises 14 residues. The DNA for the CDR3 is TGTGCCAGTAGTACCGCTGCAACTAATGAAAAACTGTTTTTT. It is translated as CASSTAATNEKLFF.

Here the CDR3 reads CASSSGQGAVGTEAFF. DNA of the CDR3: TGCGCCAGCAGCTCGGGACAGGGGGCGGTGGGCACTGAAGCTTTCTTT. This chain connects TRBV5-1 to TRBJ1-1, with TRBD1 matching over 12 bases. Germline V CDR1 and CDR2: SGHRS, YFSETQ. The CDR3 contains 16 residues. Trimming at V came to 3 bases and at J to 4 bases, leaving 7 bases not matched to a gene.

The chain has TRBV5-6 and TRBJ1-1, with D tentatively TRBD1 (5 bases). V lost 3 bases and J 7 bases, leaving 16 bases between the germline ends. Germline V gene data show CDR1 as SGHDT and CDR2 as YYEEEE. The CDR3 is made up of 14 amino acids. The CDR3 sequence is CASSYINRQFEAFF. As DNA, the CDR3 is TGTGCCAGCAGCTATATAAACCGACAGTTTGAAGCTTTCTTT.

The chain uses TRBV10-3 and TRBJ1-3; the D is unclear. This CDR3 spans 19 amino acids. Germline values: CDR1 ENHRY, CDR2 SYGVKD. V was trimmed by 0 bases and J by 2 bases, leaving 20 bases between them. Here the CDR3 reads CAISESGRVGFQPGNTIYF. CDR3 DNA sequence: TGTGCCATCAGTGAGTCGGGCAGAGTCGGGTTCCAGCCTGGAAACACCATATATTTT.

V and J are TRBV5-1 and TRBJ2-7, with D possibly matching TRBD1 (5 bases). The CDR3 covers 14 residues. Looked up from germline, CDR1 is SGHRS and CDR2 is YFSETQ. V dropped 1 base and J dropped 5 bases, with 13 bases sitting between them. CDR3 protein: CASSLRQGGNEQYF. CDR3 DNA sequence: TGCGCCAGCAGCTTGAGGCAGGGTGGGAACGAGCAGTACTTC.

The chain links TRBV7-2 to TRBJ2-1; 7 bases are shared with TRBD2. Per the germline V gene, CDR1 is SGHTA and CDR2 is FQGNSA. Trimming took 1 base from V and 4 from J; bases not matched to a gene: 7. The CDR3 has 16 amino acids. The CDR3 loop reads CASSLGWGGVYNEQFF. The CDR3 DNA is TGTGCCAGCAGCTTAGGATGGGGGGGAGTTTACAATGAGCAGTTCTTC.

Here the CDR3 reads CASSLRGLLAGGEPETQYF. CDR3 DNA sequence: TGTGCCAGCAGCCTGCGTGGTTTGTTGGCGGGGGGTGAGCCAGAGACCCAGTACTTC. V usage is TRBV7-6 and J usage is TRBJ2-5; TRBD2 matches 8 bases. Germline CDR1 reads SGHVS; CDR2 reads FNYEAQ. The ends lost 5 bases at V and 4 bases at J; junction bases unmatched: 21. The CDR3 has 19 amino acids.

This sequence joins TRBV10-2 and TRBJ1-6; possible D gene TRBD1, 6 bases. V lost 0 bases and J lost 3, with 15 bases in between. The CDR3 consists of 18 residues. The V gene's germline CDR1 is WSHSY and CDR2 SAAADI. CDR3: CASSESSGRGFYNSPLHF. In DNA form, the CDR3 reads TGCGCCAGCAGTGAGTCGAGCGGCAGGGGATTCTATAATTCACCCCTCCACTTT.

This clone showed up just once. The chain links TRBV4-1 to TRBJ2-2; 10 bases map to TRBD2. Per the germline V gene, CDR1 is MGHRA and CDR2 is YSYEKL. Trimming took 0 bases from V and 2 from J; bases not matched to a gene: 12. The CDR3 spans 20 residues. The CDR3 DNA sequence: TGCGCCAGCAGCCAAGATCCAGCATTCTCTAGCGGGGGCAACACCGGGGAGCTGTTTTTT. This encodes CASSQDPAFSSGGNTGELFF.

The chain couples TRBV29-1 to TRBJ2-1, with D perhaps matching TRBD1 (6 bases). The CDR3 spans 15 residues. V was cut by 1 base and J by 6 bases, with 16 bases left in between. Germline CDR1 reads SQVTM; CDR2 reads ANQGSEA. CDR3 in DNA: TGCAGCGTTGAAGCCCCGGGACAAGGGCCCAATGAGCAGTTCTTC. Protein: CSVEAPGQGPNEQFF.

The chain carries TRBV5-1 and TRBJ2-2; either TRBD1 or TRBD2 may fit D (5 bases each). The CDR3 loop spans 15 amino acids. Trimming shortened V by 4 bases and J by 8 bases, and 18 bases separated the two germline ends. The germline V gene encodes CDR1 SGHRS and CDR2 YFSETQ. CDR3 nucleotide sequence: TGCGCCAGCAGCCCTCGGGACCCTACCTCGGGGGAGCTGTTTTTT. It translates to CASSPRDPTSGELFF.

The chain combines TRBV5-1 with TRBJ1-3; TRBD1 might be the D (5 bases). Per germline, CDR1 SGHRS and CDR2 YFSETQ. The length of the CDR3 is 14 residues. The V and J ends lost 4 bases and 2 bases respectively, with 10 bases between them. In nucleotides, the CDR3 is TGCGCCAGCAGCGCAGGGACGGCTGGAAACACCATATATTTT. Protein product: CASSAGTAGNTIYF. The full variable domain, with the rest looked up from reference TRBV5-1 and TRBJ1-3, is KAGVTQTPRYLIKTRGQQVTLSCSPISGHRSVSWYQQTPGQGLQFLFEYFSETQRNKGNFPGRFSGRQFSNSRSEMNVSTLELGDSALYLCASSAGTAGNTIYFGEGSWLTVV.

The V and J genes are TRBV28 and TRBJ1-5; a possible D gene is TRBD1 (5 bases). Per germline, CDR1 MDHEN and CDR2 SYDVKM. Trimming removed 7 bases at V and 4 bases at J, with 14 bases between. CDR3 length: 14 residues. Here the CDR3 DNA reads TGTGCCAGCATGAGGCAGGGACGTAATCAGCCCCAGCATTTT. Translating gives CASMRQGRNQPQHF.

This chain joins TRBV4-1 and TRBJ2-1, with D possibly being TRBD1 (6 bases). Trimming pared 1 base from V and 4 bases from J, leaving 14 bases between. Germline lookup yields CDR1 MGHRA and CDR2 YSYEKL. This CDR3 region has 16 residues. This CDR3 is CASSQVGQTAYNEQFF. The CDR3 nucleotides are TGCGCCAGCAGCCAAGTAGGACAGACAGCTTACAATGAGCAGTTCTTC.

V usage is TRBV12-3 or TRBV12-4 and J usage is TRBJ2-2; no firm D call. V shed 2 bases and J shed 6 bases, with 4 bases lying between them. There are 12 residues in the CDR3. The DNA of the CDR3 is TGTGCCAGCAGTTTATTGTCCGGGGAGCTGTTTTTT. Protein sequence: CASSLLSGELFF.

The V gene is TRBV24-1, the J gene TRBJ2-1, with a possible D match to TRBD1 (6 bases). Trimming removed 3 bases from V and 5 bases from J, with 13 bases in between. CDR3 length: 15 amino acids. The germline V gene encodes CDR1 KGHDR and CDR2 SFDVKD. The chain's CDR3 is CATSDPTGLDNEQFF. CDR3 coding DNA: TGTGCCACCAGTGATCCCACAGGGTTGGACAATGAGCAGTTCTTC.

This clone was detected once. This chain links TRBV9 with TRBJ1-4; D uncertain. Trimming pared 0 bases from V and 8 bases from J, leaving 11 bases between. This CDR3 contains 14 residues. From germline, CDR1 is SGDLS and CDR2 YYNGEE. CDR3 in DNA: TGTGCCAGCAGCGTAGGGATTCCCAACGAAAAACTGTTTTTT. This gives the protein CASSVGIPNEKLFF.

The chain uses TRBV19 and TRBJ2-7; D ambiguous. The germline gives CDR1 LNHDA, CDR2 SQIVND (reference sequence). Trimming shortened V by 5 bases and J by 7 bases, and 9 bases separated the two germline ends. The CDR3 is made up of 11 amino acids. The CDR3 nucleotides read TGTGCCAGTAGTCCAGGATTGGAGCAGTACTTC. It codes for CASSPGLEQYF.

The chain links TRBV9 to TRBJ1-4, with D perhaps matching TRBD1 (5 bases). This CDR3 is built from 15 residues. CDR1 and CDR2 (germline): SGDLS, YYNGEE. V lost 0 bases to trimming and J lost 5 bases, with 11 bases between them. CDR3 coding DNA: TGTGCCAGCAGCGTAGCGGTAGGGGTCAATGAAAAACTGTTTTTT. It translates to CASSVAVGVNEKLFF.

This rearrangement joins TRBV28 to TRBJ1-2; 12 nucleotides align to TRBD1. Per germline, CDR1 MDHEN and CDR2 SYDVKM. The junction had 8 bases not matched to a gene; V was cut back by 4 bases and J by 8 bases. The CDR3 spans 15 residues. CDR3 DNA: TGTGCCAGCAGTTCCCCCGGGACAGGGGGCCAGGGCTACACCTTC. Translated, it gives CASSSPGTGGQGYTF.

V usage is TRBV7-9 and J usage is TRBJ1-3, with D possibly matching TRBD1 (5 bases). The CDR3 runs to 16 residues. Trimming stripped 5 bases from V and 0 bases from J, with 14 bases between. Germline V lookup: CDR1 SEHNR, CDR2 FQNEAQ (reference sequence). In DNA form, the CDR3 reads TGTGCCAGCAGCGGGGGAGCTAGGTACTCTGGAAACACCATATATTTT. Amino acids: CASSGGARYSGNTIYF.

This chain connects TRBV28 to TRBJ2-2; 7 positions match TRBD2. Trimming cost V 5 bases and J 4 bases; bases outside gene matches: 10. Per the germline V gene, CDR1 is MDHEN and CDR2 is SYDVKM. The CDR3 totals 16 residues. This CDR3 reads CASSAWGSGTTGELFF. CDR3 in DNA: TGTGCCAGCAGTGCCTGGGGCAGCGGGACCACCGGGGAGCTGTTTTTT.

CDR3 amino acids: CASSEQGARDSYEQYF. DNA of the CDR3: TGTGCCAGCAGCGAGCAGGGCGCCAGGGACAGCTACGAGCAGTACTTC. The chain has TRBV7-6 and TRBJ2-7; TRBD1 matches 7 bases. This CDR3 spans 16 amino acids. The germline CDR1 and CDR2 sequences are SGHVS and FNYEAQ. V shed 5 bases, J shed 3 bases, and the junction held 13 bases outside the gene matches.

The chain carries TRBV5-4 and TRBJ1-1; 8 bases agree with TRBD1. From germline, CDR1 is SGHNT and CDR2 YYREEE (reference sequence). This CDR3 contains 15 residues. Losses at the gene ends were 6 bases for V and 4 bases for J; bases not matched to a gene: 11. This chain's CDR3 is CASTNQGALITEAFF. In nucleotides, the CDR3 is TGTGCCAGCACCAATCAGGGGGCGCTTATCACTGAAGCTTTCTTT.

This chain joins TRBV12-1 and TRBJ1-2; the listed D gene, TRBD1, was not tested against the DNA. TRBV12-1 is a pseudogene locus. This CDR3 comprises 13 residues. As DNA, the CDR3 is TGTGCCAGCAGCTTGACAGGGAACTATGGCTACACCTTC. Translating it yields CASSLTGNYGYTF.

The chain recombines TRBV30 with TRBJ2-1; D unclear. This CDR3 is 16 amino acids long. The V gene's germline CDR1 is GTSNPN and CDR2 SVGIG (reference sequence). The ends were cut back, 2 bases at V and 1 base at J, with 15 bases in the middle. CDR3 nucleotides: TGTGCCTGGAGTCTCCCTGAAATGGCTTCCTACAATGAGCAGTTCTTC. Amino acids: CAWSLPEMASYNEQFF.

V usage is TRBV10-3 and J usage is TRBJ1-1; 7 bases map to TRBD1. The ends lost 3 bases at V and 3 bases at J; junction bases unmatched: 7. CDR1 and CDR2 from the germline V gene are ENHRY and SYGVKD. This CDR3 spans 15 amino acids. The CDR3 region has the DNA TGTGCCATCAGTGACACCAGGGGGGAGCACACTGAAGCTTTCTTT. It yields the protein CAISDTRGEHTEAFF.